These T cell receptor beta chains were read from a single sample in a study of blood T cell repertoires in COVID-19. The data were produced by immunoSEQ multiplex PCR, yet TCRdb's version contains in-frame clones alone and is incomplete. The sample lists more than 80,000 clones, about 85% occurring once. What was sequenced was peripheral blood. These TCRs come from an elderly woman with COVID-19, enrolled during active disease. Each CDR3 is given with its conserved first and last residue. The order of the fields is V gene, clone size, D gene, J gene, CDR3 DNA, CDR3 protein. D genes are given only for firm matches. Only some rows state a clone size, as once, few, many or a class for expanded clones.

TRBV7-9	NA	NA	TRBJ1-6	TGTGCCAGCAGCCCGCGACAGGACTATAATTCACCCCTCCACTTT	CASSPRQDYNSPLHF
TRBV7-2	few	NA	TRBJ2-2	TGTGCCAGCAGCTTAGACGACAGCTTCACCGGGGAGCTGTTTTTT	CASSLDDSFTGELFF
TRBV10-2	NA	TRBD1	TRBJ2-3	TGCGCCAGCAGAGACAGGGCCATGTCCACAGATACGCAGTATTTT	CASRDRAMSTDTQYF
TRBV5-1	NA	NA	TRBJ1-2	TGCGCCAGCAGCGGGCCGGAAGGGCCGGGGGATAGGTATGGCTACACCTTC	CASSGPEGPGDRYGYTF
TRBV6-1	NA	TRBD2	TRBJ2-1	TGTGCCAGCAGTGAACGCCTAGCGGGGGCGGGTGGTGAGCAGTTCTTC	CASSERLAGAGGEQFF
TRBV13	NA	TRBD1	TRBJ2-2	TGTGCCAGCAGCCCGGACAGGGCCACCGGGGAGCTGTTTTTT	CASSPDRATGELFF
TRBV3-1/TRBV3-2	NA	TRBD2	TRBJ2-5	TGTGCCAGCAGCCACACGACTAGCGGGGTGACCCAGTACTTC	CASSHTTSGVTQYF
TRBV6-5	NA	NA	TRBJ1-1	TGTGCCAGCAGCGATTCGGGGGACTGGGACACTGAAGCTTTCTTT	CASSDSGDWDTEAFF
TRBV5-5	NA	TRBD2	TRBJ2-1	TGTGCCAGCAGCCGGGGACTAGCGGGTTACAATGAGCAGTTCTTC	CASSRGLAGYNEQFF
TRBV5-1	once	NA	TRBJ2-1	TGCGCCAGCAGCTTGGCACAGGGCAATGAGCAGTTCTTC	CASSLAQGNEQFF
TRBV7-3	NA	NA	TRBJ1-1	TGTGCCAGCAGCTTATCGAGGACTATGAACACTGAAGCTTTCTTT	CASSLSRTMNTEAFF
TRBV28	NA	TRBD1	TRBJ1-2	TGTGCCAGCAGTCTCGGACAGGGGGTTGGTGGCTACACCTTC	CASSLGQGVGGYTF
TRBV3-1/TRBV3-2	NA	NA	TRBJ1-1	TGTGCCAGCAGCCCCTCCTGGGAGACGAACACTGAAGCTTTCTTT	CASSPSWETNTEAFF
TRBV6-2/TRBV6-3	NA	NA	TRBJ2-2	TGTGCCAGCAGCAGACTCGGCACCGGGGAGCTGTTTTTT	CASSRLGTGELFF
TRBV30	NA	NA	TRBJ2-1	TGTGCCTGGAGTTGGAGGAGCTCCTACAATGAGCAGTTCTTC	CAWSWRSSYNEQFF
TRBV15	NA	NA	TRBJ1-5	TGTGCCACCAGCAACAACAGGGATCCTCAGCCCCAGCATTTT	CATSNNRDPQPQHF
TRBV9	NA	NA	TRBJ1-3	TGTGCCAGCAGCGTAGGGGTAGGGGTAAAAGGAAACACCATATATTTT	CASSVGVGVKGNTIYF
TRBV19	NA	NA	TRBJ2-7	TGTGCCAGTAGTATAACAGGGTCGGCAACCTACGAGCAGTACTTC	CASSITGSATYEQYF
TRBV23-1	NA	NA	TRBJ1-1	TGCGCCAGCAGTCATCGGAACAGGCTTCACACTGAAGCTTTCTTT	CASSHRNRLHTEAFF
TRBV27	NA	TRBD1	TRBJ1-2	TGTGCCAGCAGTTTATCTTGGGACAGATCTGGCTACACCTTC	CASSLSWDRSGYTF
TRBV6-6	NA	NA	TRBJ1-2	TGTGCCAGCAGTTACCGGGGGACTAACTATGGCTACACCTTC	CASSYRGTNYGYTF
TRBV7-3	NA	TRBD2	TRBJ2-7	TGTGCCAGCAGCTCCGGGACTAGCGGATTTGCCGAGCAGTACTTC	CASSSGTSGFAEQYF
TRBV4-3	NA	NA	TRBJ1-6	TGCGCCAGCAGCCAAGACTCTCAGGGCAGCTCCTATAATTCACCCCTCCACTTT	CASSQDSQGSSYNSPLHF
TRBV5-5	NA	NA	TRBJ1-4	TGTGCCAGCAGCCCGGTCACTGCCACTAATGAAAAACTGTTTTTT	CASSPVTATNEKLFF
TRBV10-3	NA	TRBD1	TRBJ1-2	TGTGCCATCAGAAAAACTCCTGGGACAGGGGCCCTTGCTAACTATGGCTACACCTTC	CAIRKTPGTGALANYGYTF
TRBV24-1	NA	TRBD1	TRBJ2-7	TGTGCCACCCGAGCCCTCTCCGGGACAGCAGCCTACGAGCAGTACTTC	CATRALSGTAAYEQYF
TRBV18	NA	NA	TRBJ1-2	TGTGCCAGCTCGCCAGGTTCAGGGGCTAACTATGGCTACACCTTC	CASSPGSGANYGYTF
TRBV30	NA	NA	TRBJ2-5	TGTGCCTGGAGTGGGCAGGTCGGAGAGACCCAGTACTTC	CAWSGQVGETQYF
TRBV2	NA	TRBD1	TRBJ1-5	TGTGCCAGCAGCGGACAGGGGGGTCAGCCCCAGCATTTT	CASSGQGGQPQHF
TRBV6-6	NA	TRBD1	TRBJ2-2	TGTGCCAGCAGCCACCCCGAGGGGGCGATCACCGGGGAGCTGTTTTTT	CASSHPEGAITGELFF
TRBV7-2	NA	NA	TRBJ1-1	TGTGCCAGCAGCTTAGCGGAGGGGACTGAAGCTTTCTTT	CASSLAEGTEAFF
TRBV24-1	few	TRBD1	TRBJ1-5	TGTGCCACCAGTGATGGAGGGACAGGGTTTGGTCAGCCCCAGCATTTT	CATSDGGTGFGQPQHF
TRBV27	NA	NA	TRBJ2-7	TGTGCCAGCAGGACAGGTCCTCCCTCCTACGAGCAGTACTTC	CASRTGPPSYEQYF
TRBV7-9	NA	TRBD2	TRBJ2-1	TGTGCCAGCAGCGTACCCCCACTGCGGACTAGCGGATCCAATGAGCAGTTCTTC	CASSVPPLRTSGSNEQFF
TRBV27	NA	NA	TRBJ2-6	TGTGCCAGCCGGCGGGGGGCCAACGTCCTGACTTTC	CASRRGANVLTF
TRBV7-3	NA	NA	TRBJ2-3	TGTGCCAGCAGCCCCGCGGGGACCCAAGATACGCAGTATTTT	CASSPAGTQDTQYF
TRBV5-1	NA	NA	TRBJ2-5	TGCGCCAGCACAAACACAGGGCAAGAGACCCAGTACTTC	CASTNTGQETQYF
TRBV18	NA	NA	TRBJ2-7	TGTGCCAGCTCGGGAGACTACGAGCAGTACTTC	CASSGDYEQYF
TRBV9	NA	NA	TRBJ2-1	TGTGCCAGCAGTCGTACGGGCTCCTACAATGAGCAGTTCTTC	CASSRTGSYNEQFF
TRBV18	once	NA	TRBJ2-3	TGTGCCAGCTCACCAATCACCCCCGGGGGGCATGGAGATACGCAGTATTTT	CASSPITPGGHGDTQYF
TRBV3-1/TRBV3-2	once	NA	TRBJ1-1	TGTGCCAGCAGCCCTAGGACAGAGAACACTGAAGCTTTCTTT	CASSPRTENTEAFF
TRBV5-1	NA	TRBD2	TRBJ2-7	TGCGCCAGCAGCTTGGTGAGGACTAGCGGGACCTACGAGCAGTACTTC	CASSLVRTSGTYEQYF
TRBV20-1	NA	NA	TRBJ2-1	TGCAGTGCCCCGTCCTACAATGAGCAGTTCTTC	CSAPSYNEQFF
TRBV6-1	NA	NA	TRBJ1-5	TGTGCCACCGTGACGGGATATAGCAATCAGCCCCAGCATTTT	CATVTGYSNQPQHF
TRBV27	NA	NA	TRBJ1-1	TGTGCCAGCAGTTTAGAGGGCGCGTGGACTGAAGCTTTCTTT	CASSLEGAWTEAFF
TRBV12-3/TRBV12-4	NA	NA	TRBJ2-3	TGTGCCAGCCGCCGGACTTCCACAGATACGCAGTATTTT	CASRRTSTDTQYF
TRBV13	NA	TRBD2	TRBJ2-3	TGTGCCAGCAGCACCGGGGGGGCGCTGTGGACAGATACGCAGTATTTT	CASSTGGALWTDTQYF
TRBV5-1	few	TRBD2	TRBJ2-3	TGCGCCAGCAGCCAACAACTAGCGGGAGGGCCGGCGGTTCCCGACTCTAATACGCAGTATTTT	CASSQQLAGGPAVPDSNTQYF
TRBV5-1	NA	NA	TRBJ1-6	TGCGCCAGCAGCCCTGGACAGAGCTCCTATAATTCACCCCTCCACTTT	CASSPGQSSYNSPLHF
TRBV6-2/TRBV6-3	NA	NA	TRBJ1-3	TGTGCCAGCAGTCCACCGTCAGCGGGGGCAAGAGGAAACACCATATATTTT	CASSPPSAGARGNTIYF
TRBV19	NA	NA	TRBJ1-2	TGTGCCAGTAGTGGCCGGCGATACGGGGGAACTAACTATGGCTACACCTTC	CASSGRRYGGTNYGYTF
TRBV28	few	NA	TRBJ2-7	TGTGCCAGCAGTTTATTGGGCAGGGGGAGGTACGAGCAGTACTTC	CASSLLGRGRYEQYF
TRBV7-8	NA	NA	TRBJ2-7	TGTGCCAGCAGCTTAAACCTAAGAACCTACGAGCAGTACTTC	CASSLNLRTYEQYF
TRBV7-2	NA	TRBD1	TRBJ1-2	TGTGCCAGCAGCTTAGTTCGGGACAGGGGGAAGTATGGCTACACCTTC	CASSLVRDRGKYGYTF
TRBV2	NA	NA	TRBJ2-7	TGTGCCAGCAGTGATACAGGTAGCCACGAGCAGTACTTC	CASSDTGSHEQYF